These T cell receptor beta chains were read from a single sample in a study of vaccination and CD4 T cells after COVID-19. No antigens are known for them. TCRdb analysed the PCR reads with MiXCR anew, one entry per CDR3 protein. The sample consists of roughly 15,000 distinct CDR3 sequences, approximately 48% of them appearing once. Sequenced here: CD4+ T cells from blood, cultured in vitro, sampled about 7 months after SARS-CoV-2 vaccination. The receptors originated from a human donor who had recovered from COVID-19. The CDR3 runs from the conserved cysteine through the conserved F or W. D genes are given only for firm matches. Clone sizes are given selectively: once, few, many, or a class where the clone is expanded.

few	TRBV7-9	TRBJ2-7	16	TRBD2	CASSARLAIRPYEQYF	TGTGCCAGCAGCGCCCGACTAGCGATCCGCCCCTACGAGCAGTACTTC
NA	TRBV5-4	TRBJ2-1	13	TRBD2	CASSFSGGGEQFF	TGTGCCAGCAGCTTTAGCGGGGGAGGCGAGCAGTTCTTC
NA	TRBV11-3	TRBJ2-7	13	NA	CASSWTNTYEQYF	TGTGCCAGCAGCTGGACAAATACCTACGAGCAGTACTTC
few	TRBV6-2/TRBV6-3	TRBJ2-5	15	TRBD2	CASSYSLAGRETQYF	TGTGCCAGCAGTTACTCACTAGCGGGAAGGGAGACCCAGTACTTC
NA	TRBV5-4	TRBJ1-2	14	NA	CASSQEGRNYGYTF	TGTGCCAGCAGTCAGGAGGGCAGGAACTATGGCTACACCTTC
NA	TRBV7-3	TRBJ2-1	15	NA	CASSLTGGSYNEQFF	TGTGCCAGCAGCTTAACAGGGGGCTCCTACAATGAGCAGTTCTTC
NA	TRBV5-1	TRBJ2-1	15	TRBD2	CASRLAGGPSNEQFF	TGCGCCAGCAGGCTAGCGGGAGGGCCTAGCAATGAGCAGTTCTTC
NA	TRBV7-2	TRBJ2-3	13	TRBD1	CASSSQGADTQYF	TGTGCCAGCAGCTCTCAGGGGGCAGATACGCAGTATTTT
NA	TRBV4-3	TRBJ2-3	17	TRBD2	CASSQDVGGGRVDTQYF	TGCGCCAGCAGCCAAGATGTCGGGGGAGGGAGGGTAGATACGCAGTATTTT
NA	TRBV5-3	TRBJ2-5	16	TRBD1	CARSLGRDRVLETQYF	TGTGCCAGAAGCTTGGGCCGGGACAGGGTGCTGGAGACCCAGTACTTC
NA	TRBV20-1	TRBJ2-3	11	NA	CSASKGDTQYF	TGCAGTGCGAGCAAAGGGGATACGCAGTATTTT
NA	TRBV20-1	TRBJ2-6	14	NA	CSARRGTGANVLTF	TGCAGTGCTAGGAGGGGGACCGGGGCCAACGTCCTGACTTTC
NA	TRBV6-5	TRBJ1-5	14	NA	CASSYSYSNQPQHF	TGTGCCAGCAGTTACTCGTATAGCAATCAGCCCCAGCATTTT
NA	TRBV20-1	TRBJ2-3	11	NA	CSAHPGHTQYF	TGCAGTGCTCACCCGGGGCATACGCAGTATTTT
NA	TRBV20-1	TRBJ2-1	14	NA	CSASGGGPVNEQFF	TGCAGTGCTAGTGGGGGGGGCCCTGTCAATGAGCAGTTCTTC
NA	TRBV6-1	TRBJ2-5	15	NA	CASRMSLAVEETQYF	TGTGCCAGCAGGATGTCTCTAGCAGTGGAAGAGACCCAGTACTTC
few	TRBV20-1	TRBJ2-7	15	TRBD2	CSAPGLAGLGDEQYF	TGCAGTGCTCCCGGGCTAGCGGGATTAGGCGACGAGCAGTACTTC
NA	TRBV7-9	TRBJ2-1	13	NA	CASSLGAHNEQFF	TGTGCCAGCAGCTTAGGGGCCCACAATGAGCAGTTCTTC
NA	TRBV7-2	TRBJ2-5	14	NA	CASSPTRYQETQYF	TGTGCCAGCAGCCCAACCCGGTACCAAGAGACCCAGTACTTC
NA	TRBV2	TRBJ1-1	12	TRBD1	CARQTGRFTAFF	TGTGCCAGACAGACAGGGAGATTTACAGCTTTCTTT
NA	TRBV2	TRBJ2-5	14	TRBD2	CATGTSGAEETQYF	TGTGCCACCGGGACTAGCGGGGCAGAAGAGACCCAGTACTTC
NA	TRBV20-1	TRBJ2-2	15	NA	CSARDRRTNTGELFF	TGCAGTGCTAGAGATCGGCGTACAAACACCGGGGAGCTGTTTTTT
few	TRBV7-9	TRBJ1-6	14	NA	CASSFGQSNSPLHF	TGTGCCAGCAGCTTCGGACAGAGTAATTCACCCCTCCACTTT
NA	TRBV20-1	TRBJ2-3	14	NA	CSASWEIVTDTQYF	TGCAGTGCTAGTTGGGAGATAGTCACAGATACGCAGTATTTT
few	TRBV7-9	TRBJ1-5	12	NA	CASSLDTQPQHF	TGTGCCAGCAGCTTAGACACTCAGCCCCAGCATTTT
few	TRBV7-2	TRBJ2-1	12	NA	CASRETNNEQFF	TGTGCCAGCAGGGAAACCAACAATGAGCAGTTCTTC
NA	TRBV7-8	TRBJ2-7	14	TRBD2	CASSYGGRVHEQYF	TGTGCCAGCAGCTACGGCGGGAGGGTCCACGAGCAGTACTTC
NA	TRBV20-1	TRBJ2-1	16	TRBD2	CSAALFASGGQNEQFF	TGCAGTGCGGCTTTATTCGCTAGCGGGGGCCAAAATGAGCAGTTCTTC
NA	TRBV20-1	TRBJ1-1	13	NA	CSARAGAFTEAFF	TGCAGTGCTAGAGCGGGTGCCTTCACTGAAGCTTTCTTT
NA	TRBV7-2	TRBJ2-1	14	NA	CASNSPIREGEQFF	TGTGCCAGCAACAGCCCCATACGCGAAGGTGAGCAGTTCTTC
NA	TRBV10-3	TRBJ2-1	11	NA	CAISGNGEQFF	TGTGCCATCAGTGGGAATGGTGAGCAGTTCTTC
NA	TRBV7-9	TRBJ1-1	13	NA	CASSLGGPTEAFF	TGTGCCAGCAGCTTAGGTGGCCCCACTGAAGCTTTCTTT
NA	TRBV7-9	TRBJ1-6	14	NA	CASSLRRVNSPLHF	TGTGCCAGCAGCTTACGCAGGGTTAATTCACCCCTCCACTTT
NA	TRBV6-5	TRBJ1-1	16	TRBD1	CASSYIRGGAGTEAFF	TGTGCCAGCAGTTACATTAGAGGGGGCGCGGGAACTGAAGCTTTCTTT
NA	TRBV7-6	TRBJ2-3	17	NA	CASRPLTGPSSTDTQYF	TGTGCCAGCAGACCCCTTACAGGACCCTCGAGCACAGATACGCAGTATTTT